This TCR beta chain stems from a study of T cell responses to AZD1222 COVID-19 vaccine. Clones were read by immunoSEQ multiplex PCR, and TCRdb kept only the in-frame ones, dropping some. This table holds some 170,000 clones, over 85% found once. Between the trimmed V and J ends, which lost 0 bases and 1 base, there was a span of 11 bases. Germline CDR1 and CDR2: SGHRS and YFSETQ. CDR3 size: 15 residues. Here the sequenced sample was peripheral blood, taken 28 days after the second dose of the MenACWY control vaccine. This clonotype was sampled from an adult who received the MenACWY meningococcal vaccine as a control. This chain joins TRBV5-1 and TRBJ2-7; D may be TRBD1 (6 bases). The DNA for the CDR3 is TGCGCCAGCAGCTTGGATGGCAGGGGTTCCTACGAGCAGTACTTC. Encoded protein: CASSLDGRGSYEQYF.